This T cell receptor (beta chain) came from a study of cytomegalovirus exposure and HLA in healthy donors. Points from the study as a whole: A missense DCLRE1C variant was associated with V- and J-gene trimming of TCR beta chains in a later analysis, and an independent cohort replicated the association.

The PCR contained 60 Vbeta and 13 Jbeta primers. Clones were sequenced by immunoSEQ multiplex PCR, and TCRdb holds only the in-frame ones, with some missing. The sample gives 200,000 or so clones, less than 85% of which show up once; roughly 0.62% is in the top ten. To note about this clone: What it recognizes is unknown.

This CDR3 has 14 amino acids. The V end lost 5 bases, the J end lost 5 bases, and 15 bases lay between the germline ends. Per the germline V gene, CDR1 is LNHDA and CDR2 is SQIVND (reference sequence). The genes are TRBV19 and TRBJ2-5, with a possible D match to TRBD2 (6 bases). Specimen: PBMCs. The clonotype originates from a man aged 18 to 30 in good health and CMV-seronegative. The CDR3 DNA sequence: TGTGCCAGTAGTGTCGGGACTTCGGAGGAGACCCAGTACTTC. Its protein is CASSVGTSEETQYF.